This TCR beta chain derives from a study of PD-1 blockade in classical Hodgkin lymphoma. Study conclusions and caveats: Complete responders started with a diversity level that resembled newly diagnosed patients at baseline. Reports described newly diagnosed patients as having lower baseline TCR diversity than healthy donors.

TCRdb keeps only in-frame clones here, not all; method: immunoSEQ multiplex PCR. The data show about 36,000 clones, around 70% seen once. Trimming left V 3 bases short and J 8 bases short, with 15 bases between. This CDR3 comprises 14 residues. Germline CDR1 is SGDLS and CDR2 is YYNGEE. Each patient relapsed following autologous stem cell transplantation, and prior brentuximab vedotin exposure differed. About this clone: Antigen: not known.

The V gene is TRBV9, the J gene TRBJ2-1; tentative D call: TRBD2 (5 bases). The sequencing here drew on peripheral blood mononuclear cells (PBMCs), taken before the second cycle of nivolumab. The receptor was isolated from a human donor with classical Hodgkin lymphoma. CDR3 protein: CASSAGENIHEQFF. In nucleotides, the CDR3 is TGTGCCAGCAGCGCCGGGGAGAATATACATGAGCAGTTCTTC.